These 12 T cell receptor beta chains were sequenced from one sample in a study of T-cell reconstitution after alpha-beta-depleted transplantation in children. For TCRbeta, the library was prepared with unique molecular identifiers. TCRdb reanalysed the PCR reads using MiXCR and keeps one entry per CDR3 protein. Seen here are about 360,000 distinct CDR3 sequences, more than 10% observed once, and the top ten hold about 4.5%. The material was PBMCs, obtained from the stem cell graft. The receptors here all came from a human donor who donated a stem cell graft to a child with Fanconi anemia.

There are a few counts of this clonotype. The CDR3 DNA follows: TGTGCCTGGGGGCTGGCGGGGGGGGAGACTGAAGCTTTCTTT. Translating it yields CAWGLAGGETEAFF. The J gene is TRBJ1-1, the V gene TRBV30; a weak D match, TRBD1 (5 bases). Looked up from germline, CDR1 is GTSNPN and CDR2 is SVGIG (reference sequence). Trimming took 5 bases from V and 5 from J, leaving 18 bases between them. The CDR3 is made up of 14 amino acids.

The chain has TRBV27 and TRBJ2-5, with D perhaps given as TRBD1 or TRBD2 (5 bases each). Trimming removed 2 bases at V and 5 bases at J, with 15 bases between. Germline V gene sequence: CDR1 MNHEY, CDR2 SMNVEV (reference sequence). The CDR3 is 15 residues long. The CDR3 coding sequence is TGTGCCAGCAGTTTAAGGGACCCCCGAGGGGAGACCCAGTACTTC. Amino acids: CASSLRDPRGETQYF.

This clonotype was seen only a few times. The chain has TRBV21-1 and TRBJ1-6; the table's D call, TRBD1, has no DNA check behind it. TRBV21-1 is deemed a pseudogene. The CDR3 runs 20 residues. The CDR3 nucleotides are TGTGCCAGCAGCACGCTCCTCGGACAGGGCGCCACCCGGGAGGATTCACCCCTCCACTTT. It specifies CASSTLLGQGATREDSPLHF.

This chain connects TRBV5-4 to TRBJ1-2; D is uncertain. V shed 0 bases and J shed 5 bases, with 8 bases lying between them. The CDR3 consists of 13 residues. Looked up from germline, CDR1 is SGHNT and CDR2 is YYREEE (reference sequence). The DNA for the CDR3 is TGTGCCAGCAGCTTGGGCCGGGAATATGGCTACACCTTC. This gives the protein CASSLGREYGYTF.

V is TRBV2 and J is TRBJ2-3; TRBD2 aligns across 7 bases. CDR3 length equals 16 residues. Germline V gene sequence: CDR1 SNHLY, CDR2 FYNNEI. V dropped 6 bases and J dropped 1; count of bases not matched to a gene: 10. The CDR3 is CASSPGHGLGTDTQYF. For the CDR3, the DNA is TGTGCCAGCAGCCCCGGACACGGACTAGGCACAGATACGCAGTATTTT. Drawing the rest from reference TRBV2 and TRBJ2-3, the complete variable domain is EPEVTQTPSHQVTQMGQEVILRCVPISNHLYFYWYRQILGQKVEFLVSFYNNEISEKSEIFDDQFSVERPDGSNFTLKIRSTKLEDSAMYFCASSPGHGLGTDTQYFGPGTRLTVL.

This clonotype was observed a few times. The chain uses TRBV20-1 and TRBJ2-2, with TRBD1 matching over 9 bases. Germline V gene sequence: CDR1 DFQATT, CDR2 SNEGSKA (reference sequence). This CDR3 spans 15 amino acids. V trimming: 5 bases; J trimming: 6 bases; junction bases outside the gene matches: 10. Here the CDR3 reads CSAGQGQGSPGELFF. CDR3 nucleotide sequence: TGCAGTGCTGGGCAGGGACAGGGATCCCCCGGGGAGCTGTTTTTT.

The chain is built from TRBV20-1 and TRBJ1-1; D remains ambiguous. From germline, CDR1 is DFQATT and CDR2 SNEGSKA (reference sequence). V lost 3 bases, J lost 5 bases, and 13 bases lay in between. The CDR3 runs to 13 residues. The CDR3 reads CSARNPRGTEAFF. The CDR3 coding sequence is TGCAGTGCTAGGAACCCACGGGGTACTGAAGCTTTCTTT.

This clonotype was seen ten or more times. Written as DNA, the CDR3 is TGTGCCAGCAGCTTGAAAGATGAGCAGTTCTTC. Translated: CASSLKDEQFF. The chain combines TRBV5-6 with TRBJ2-1, with D uncertain. Trimming removed 1 base at V and 8 bases at J, with 4 bases between. Germline assignment: CDR1 SGHDT and CDR2 YYEEEE. The CDR3 extends over 11 amino acids. The full variable domain, rest sourced from reference TRBV5-6 and TRBJ2-1, is DAGVTQSPTHLIKTRGQQVTLRCSPKSGHDTVSWYQQALGQGPQFIFQYYEEEERQRGNFPDRFSGHQFPNYSSELNVNALLLGDSALYLCASSLKDEQFFGPGTRLTVL.

This clonotype was detected a few times. J is TRBJ1-1 and V is TRBV6-2 or TRBV6-3, with D tentatively TRBD1 (5 bases). Germline CDR1 is MNHEY and CDR2 is SVGEGT. CDR3 length: 15 residues. V lost 0 bases and J lost 5, with 13 bases in between. The CDR3 protein is CASSYSRGFRTEAFF. CDR3 in DNA: TGTGCCAGCAGTTACTCAAGGGGTTTTCGGACTGAAGCTTTCTTT.

The chain employs TRBV6-1 and TRBJ1-2; 7 positions agree with TRBD1. J lost 2 bases, V lost 6 bases, and 9 bases had no gene match. The CDR3 sequence is 15 residues long. Germline V lookup: CDR1 MNHNS, CDR2 SASEGT. The CDR3 region is CASSAYRGANYGYTF. CDR3 DNA: TGTGCCAGCAGCGCGTACAGGGGAGCCAACTATGGCTACACCTTC.

This clonotype was counted between two and nine times. The genes are TRBV11-2 and TRBJ1-4, with D hard to call. The V gene lost 3 bases and the J gene lost 0 bases, with 11 bases spanning the gap. Germline-derived CDR1 and CDR2 are SGHAT and FQNNGV. This CDR3 has 16 residues. The DNA of the CDR3 is TGTGCCAGCAGCTTGAGCCCCTCTGCAACTAATGAAAAACTGTTTTTT. This translates into CASSLSPSATNEKLFF. The variable domain in full, completed from reference TRBV11-2 and TRBJ1-4, reads EAGVAQSPRYKIIEKRQSVAFWCNPISGHATLYWYQQILGQGPKLLIQFQNNGVVDDSQLPKDRFSAERLKGVDSTLKIQPAKLEDSAVYLCASSLSPSATNEKLFFGSGTQLSVL.

The sample holds a few counts of this clonotype. The CDR3 is CASSRTATPFTSPGEQFF. Here the CDR3 DNA reads TGTGCCAGCAGCCGAACAGCAACCCCCTTCACTAGCCCGGGAGAGCAGTTCTTC. The chain uses TRBV3-1 and TRBJ2-1; TRBD2 is a possible D gene (6 bases). From germline, CDR1 is LGHDT and CDR2 YNNKEL (reference sequence). The CDR3 has 18 amino acids. V dropped 4 bases and J dropped 10 bases, with 29 bases sitting between them.